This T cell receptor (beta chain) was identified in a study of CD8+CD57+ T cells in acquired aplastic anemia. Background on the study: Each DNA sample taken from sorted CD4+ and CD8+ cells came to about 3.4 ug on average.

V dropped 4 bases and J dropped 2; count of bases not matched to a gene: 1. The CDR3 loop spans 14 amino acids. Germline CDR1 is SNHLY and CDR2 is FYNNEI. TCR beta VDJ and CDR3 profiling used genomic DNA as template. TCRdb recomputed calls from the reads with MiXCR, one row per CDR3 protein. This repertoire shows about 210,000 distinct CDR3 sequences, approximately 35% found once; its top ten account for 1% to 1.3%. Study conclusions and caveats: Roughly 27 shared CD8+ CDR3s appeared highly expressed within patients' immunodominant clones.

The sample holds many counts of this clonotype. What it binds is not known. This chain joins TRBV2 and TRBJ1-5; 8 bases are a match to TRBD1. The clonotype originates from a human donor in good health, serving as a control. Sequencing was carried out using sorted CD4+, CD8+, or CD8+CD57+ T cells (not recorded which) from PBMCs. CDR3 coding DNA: TGTGCCAGCAGTGGACAGGGGCGCAATCAGCCCCAGCATTTT. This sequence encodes CASSGQGRNQPQHF.